This T cell receptor (beta chain) was recorded in a study of long-term antiretroviral therapy in people with HIV. Whole-study results and caveats: Specimens of blood were obtained during about 2003 to 2017, possibly under older ART regimens.

A v3.0 immunoSEQ assay was performed at survey level. Here immunoSEQ multiplex PCR was the method, and the copy in TCRdb shows in-frame clones only, minus some. This table has 25,000 to 35,000 clones, approximately 97% appearing once. As concerns this clone: Antigen: not known.

V gave up 2 bases and J gave up 5 bases, with 11 bases separating them. Germline CDR1 is SGHTA and CDR2 is FQGNSA. This CDR3 spans 14 amino acids. The receptor's source is a man younger than 45 with HIV. V gene TRBV7-2 combines with J gene TRBJ2-3; the D is unclear. The material was unsorted PBMCs, obtained 6.9 years after starting antiretroviral therapy. CDR3 coding DNA: TGTGCCAGCAGCTTAAATGGAGTGATAGATACGCAGTATTTT. The encoded protein is CASSLNGVIDTQYF.